Listed below are T cell receptor beta chains from one sample, sequenced in a study of identical twins. TCRdb re-called the 5' RACE reads with MiXCR, one entry per CDR3 protein. The table lists approximately 240,000 distinct CDR3 sequences, around an eighth of them singletons. Sequencing was carried out using memory (CD45RO+) T cells sorted from blood. The origin of the receptors is a woman in her late teens or twenties in good health. Each CDR3 is given with its conserved first and last residue. The order of the fields is J gene, D gene, clone size, V gene, CDR3 DNA, CDR3 protein. The D gene is left open where the match is weak. Size is omitted from some rows. Given values are once, few, many or a class for expanded clones.

J gene: TRBJ2-2; D gene: -; clone size: few; V gene: TRBV7-3; CDR3 DNA: TGTGCCAGCAGCCTAGACGGGGAGCTGTTTTTT; CDR3 protein: CASSLDGELFF
J gene: TRBJ2-1; D gene: -; clone size: few; V gene: TRBV7-2; CDR3 DNA: TGTGCCAGCAGCTTAGGGGGGGCGAGGCGGGATGAGCAGTTCTTC; CDR3 protein: CASSLGGARRDEQFF
J gene: TRBJ1-5; D gene: -; clone size: -; V gene: TRBV10-3; CDR3 DNA: TGTGCCATCAATCGGGAGATAAATCAGCCCCAGCATTTT; CDR3 protein: CAINREINQPQHF
J gene: TRBJ2-7; D gene: TRBD2; clone size: many; V gene: TRBV7-8; CDR3 DNA: TGTGCCAGTCAATCTTTCAGGCTAGCGGAAGACTACGAGCAGTACTTC; CDR3 protein: CASQSFRLAEDYEQYF
J gene: TRBJ2-3; D gene: -; clone size: -; V gene: TRBV7-9; CDR3 DNA: TGTGCCAGCAGCTTAGTCCCCCTAGCCGATACGCAGTATTTT; CDR3 protein: CASSLVPLADTQYF
J gene: TRBJ2-7; D gene: TRBD2; clone size: few; V gene: TRBV15; CDR3 DNA: TGTGCCCCCAGCGACAATACGGGAGGGCCCTACGAGCAGTACTTC; CDR3 protein: CAPSDNTGGPYEQYF
J gene: TRBJ1-1; D gene: -; clone size: -; V gene: TRBV30; CDR3 DNA: TGTGCCTGGAGTGTAGAGTCCACTGAAGCTTTCTTT; CDR3 protein: CAWSVESTEAFF
J gene: TRBJ2-1; D gene: TRBD2; clone size: -; V gene: TRBV20-1; CDR3 DNA: TGCAGTGCTAGATCCGGGGGGAACAATGAGCAGTTCTTC; CDR3 protein: CSARSGGNNEQFF
J gene: TRBJ2-5; D gene: -; clone size: many; V gene: TRBV18; CDR3 DNA: TGTGCCAGCTCACCGGGAGAGACCCAGTACTTC; CDR3 protein: CASSPGETQYF
J gene: TRBJ2-2; D gene: -; clone size: few; V gene: TRBV5-1; CDR3 DNA: TGCGCCAGCAGGGTGAGCGGCCTACAGAACACCGGGGAGCTGTTTTTT; CDR3 protein: CASRVSGLQNTGELFF
J gene: TRBJ2-3; D gene: -; clone size: few; V gene: TRBV12-3/TRBV12-4; CDR3 DNA: TGTGCCAGCAGTGTAGGGGTTTCGACAGATACGCAGTATTTT; CDR3 protein: CASSVGVSTDTQYF
J gene: TRBJ1-5; D gene: -; clone size: few; V gene: TRBV20-1; CDR3 DNA: TGCAGTGCTAGAGATGCGAGAGGCAATCAGCCCCAGCATTTT; CDR3 protein: CSARDARGNQPQHF
J gene: TRBJ1-5; D gene: TRBD1; clone size: many; V gene: TRBV13; CDR3 DNA: TGTGCCAGCAGCTATGACAGGGATCAGCCCCAGCATTTT; CDR3 protein: CASSYDRDQPQHF
J gene: TRBJ1-1; D gene: -; clone size: few; V gene: TRBV10-3; CDR3 DNA: TGTGCCACCTTTTCCCGGGGGAACACTGAAGCTTTCTTT; CDR3 protein: CATFSRGNTEAFF
J gene: TRBJ1-1; D gene: -; clone size: -; V gene: TRBV7-2; CDR3 DNA: TGTGCCAGCAGCGGGCTTAGGAACACTGAAGCTTTCTTT; CDR3 protein: CASSGLRNTEAFF
J gene: TRBJ2-7; D gene: -; clone size: few; V gene: TRBV6-5; CDR3 DNA: TGTGCCAGCAGTTACTCGATCGCACACTCCTACGAGCAGTACTTC; CDR3 protein: CASSYSIAHSYEQYF
J gene: TRBJ2-2; D gene: -; clone size: few; V gene: TRBV15; CDR3 DNA: TGTGCCACCAGCAGAGAGGCAGCTACCGGGGAGCTGTTTTTT; CDR3 protein: CATSREAATGELFF
J gene: TRBJ2-1; D gene: TRBD2; clone size: -; V gene: TRBV18; CDR3 DNA: TGTGCCAGCTCACCACCGGCTAGCGGAGACAATGAGCAGTTCTTC; CDR3 protein: CASSPPASGDNEQFF
J gene: TRBJ2-5; D gene: -; clone size: many; V gene: TRBV13; CDR3 DNA: TGTGCCAGCAGCTTAATAGGACGAGAGACCCAGTACTTC; CDR3 protein: CASSLIGRETQYF
J gene: TRBJ1-2; D gene: -; clone size: -; V gene: TRBV6-5; CDR3 DNA: TGTGCCAGCAGTTACTCGAATGGGAATGGCTACACCTTC; CDR3 protein: CASSYSNGNGYTF
J gene: TRBJ2-1; D gene: TRBD1; clone size: -; V gene: TRBV20-1; CDR3 DNA: TGCAGTGCCTCGGACAGGGGGTTTAGCAATGAGCAGTTCTTC; CDR3 protein: CSASDRGFSNEQFF
J gene: TRBJ1-1; D gene: -; clone size: -; V gene: TRBV29-1; CDR3 DNA: TGCAGCGCCCTGCGGGGCGCTGAAGCTTTCTTT; CDR3 protein: CSALRGAEAFF
J gene: TRBJ2-7; D gene: -; clone size: once; V gene: TRBV7-9; CDR3 DNA: TGTGCCAGCAGCTTAGCTGACAAGCAGTACTTC; CDR3 protein: CASSLADKQYF
J gene: TRBJ1-2; D gene: -; clone size: once; V gene: TRBV5-1; CDR3 DNA: TGCGCCAGCAGCTTGGCTGGCGCAGTCGCTAACTATGGCTACACCTTC; CDR3 protein: CASSLAGAVANYGYTF
J gene: TRBJ2-5; D gene: -; clone size: few; V gene: TRBV5-1; CDR3 DNA: TGCGCCAGCAGCTTGGAACGTAGCGGTCAGACCCAGTACTTC; CDR3 protein: CASSLERSGQTQYF
J gene: TRBJ2-1; D gene: -; clone size: -; V gene: TRBV20-1; CDR3 DNA: TGCAGTGCTCACAGGCCTAGCTATAACAATGAGCAGTTCTTC; CDR3 protein: CSAHRPSYNNEQFF
J gene: TRBJ2-3; D gene: -; clone size: many; V gene: TRBV6-2/TRBV6-3; CDR3 DNA: TGTGCCAGCCGGACGGGCACAGATACGCAGTATTTT; CDR3 protein: CASRTGTDTQYF
J gene: TRBJ2-4; D gene: -; clone size: few; V gene: TRBV19; CDR3 DNA: TGTGCCAGTAGTATACACGGGGCCAAAAACATTCAGTACTTC; CDR3 protein: CASSIHGAKNIQYF
J gene: TRBJ2-2; D gene: -; clone size: few; V gene: TRBV19; CDR3 DNA: TGTGCCAGTAGTATACAGGGCGGGCTACTACGCACCGGGGAGCTGTTTTTT; CDR3 protein: CASSIQGGLLRTGELFF
J gene: TRBJ2-1; D gene: TRBD1; clone size: many; V gene: TRBV7-7; CDR3 DNA: TGTGCCAGCAGCGCAGGGACAGGGGCCTACAATGAGCAGTTCTTC; CDR3 protein: CASSAGTGAYNEQFF
J gene: TRBJ2-1; D gene: TRBD1; clone size: -; V gene: TRBV7-9; CDR3 DNA: TGTGCCAGCAGTCCCGGGGACAGGGGTCGTGAGCAGTTCTTC; CDR3 protein: CASSPGDRGREQFF
J gene: TRBJ2-2; D gene: TRBD2; clone size: few; V gene: TRBV5-5; CDR3 DNA: TGTGCCAGCGGGGATAGCGGGGAGAACACCGGGGAGCTGTTTTTT; CDR3 protein: CASGDSGENTGELFF
J gene: TRBJ2-2; D gene: -; clone size: -; V gene: TRBV5-1; CDR3 DNA: TGCGCCAGCAGCTGGGTTCAGGCCGGGGAGCTGTTTTTT; CDR3 protein: CASSWVQAGELFF
J gene: TRBJ1-1; D gene: TRBD1; clone size: -; V gene: TRBV29-1; CDR3 DNA: TGCAGCGTCTACAGGGGTATGAACACTGAAGCTTTCTTT; CDR3 protein: CSVYRGMNTEAFF
J gene: TRBJ2-5; D gene: TRBD2; clone size: many; V gene: TRBV20-1; CDR3 DNA: TGCAGTGCTAGAGATCCTTCCGGTAGCGGGGGGCAAATCGAAGAGACCCAGTACTTC; CDR3 protein: CSARDPSGSGGQIEETQYF
J gene: TRBJ2-1; D gene: -; clone size: -; V gene: TRBV4-3; CDR3 DNA: TGCGCCAGCAGCCAAGATGGTGCCGGCAATGAGCAGTTCTTC; CDR3 protein: CASSQDGAGNEQFF
J gene: TRBJ2-5; D gene: TRBD1; clone size: many; V gene: TRBV29-1; CDR3 DNA: TGCAGCGGTGCGGACAGGGTGTCGGAGACCCAGTACTTC; CDR3 protein: CSGADRVSETQYF